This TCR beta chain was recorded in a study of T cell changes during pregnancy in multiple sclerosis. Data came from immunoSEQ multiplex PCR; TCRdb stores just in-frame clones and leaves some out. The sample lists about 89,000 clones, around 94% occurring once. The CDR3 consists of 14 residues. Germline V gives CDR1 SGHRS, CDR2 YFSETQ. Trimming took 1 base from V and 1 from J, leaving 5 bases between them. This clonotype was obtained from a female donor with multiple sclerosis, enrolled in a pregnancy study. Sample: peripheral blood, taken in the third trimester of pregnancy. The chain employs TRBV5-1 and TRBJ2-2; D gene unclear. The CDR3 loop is CASSLSVNTGELFF. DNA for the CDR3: TGCGCCAGCAGCTTGTCAGTGAACACCGGGGAGCTGTTTTTT.